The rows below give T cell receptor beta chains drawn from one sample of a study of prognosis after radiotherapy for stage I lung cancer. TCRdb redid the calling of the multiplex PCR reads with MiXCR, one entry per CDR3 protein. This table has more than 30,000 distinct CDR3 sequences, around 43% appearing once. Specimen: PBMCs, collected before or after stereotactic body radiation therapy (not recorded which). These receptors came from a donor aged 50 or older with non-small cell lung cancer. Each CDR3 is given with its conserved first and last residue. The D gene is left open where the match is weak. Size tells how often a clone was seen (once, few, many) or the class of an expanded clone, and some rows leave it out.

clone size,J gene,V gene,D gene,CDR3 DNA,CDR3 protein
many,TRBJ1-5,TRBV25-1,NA,TGTGCCAGCAGTGAAGGCAGGAGCAATCAGCCCCAGCATTTT,CASSEGRSNQPQHF
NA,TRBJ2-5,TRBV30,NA,TGTGCCCAGGGGTGGGAGGAGACCCAGTACTTC,CAQGWEETQYF
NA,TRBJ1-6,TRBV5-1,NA,TGCACCAGCAGCTTGGTGCAGTCCGGTTATAATTCACCCCTCCACTTT,CTSSLVQSGYNSPLHF
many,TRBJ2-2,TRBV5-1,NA,TGCGCCAGCAGCTTGCCAGGGGCGAACACCGGGGAGCTGTTTTTT,CASSLPGANTGELFF
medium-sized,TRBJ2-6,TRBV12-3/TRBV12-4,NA,TGTGCCAGCAGCCTACTGAGGGGCGGGACATCCATGACTTTC,CASSLLRGGTSMTF
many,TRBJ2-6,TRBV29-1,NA,TGCAGCGTTACCCTCCGGGGCTTTGGGGCCAACGTCCTGACTTTC,CSVTLRGFGANVLTF
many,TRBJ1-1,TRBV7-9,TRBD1,TGTGCCAGCAGCTTGACGGGACAGATGAACACTGGAGCTTTCTTT,CASSLTGQMNTGAFF
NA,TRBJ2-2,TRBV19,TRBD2,TGTGCCAGTAGTAGAGTAGCGGGATTCGGTACCGGGGAGCTGTTTTTT,CASSRVAGFGTGELFF
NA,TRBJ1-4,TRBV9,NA,TGTGCCAGCAGTGCTACCGTGGGGTCGGGAGAAAAACTGTTTTTT,CASSATVGSGEKLFF
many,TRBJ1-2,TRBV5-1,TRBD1,TGCGCCAGCAGCACAGGACAGGGGCTCGATGGCTACACCTTC,CASSTGQGLDGYTF
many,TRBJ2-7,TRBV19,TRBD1,TGTGCCAGTAGTATAGAGGGACAGGGCGGAAGCGGGCAGTACTTC,CASSIEGQGGSGQYF
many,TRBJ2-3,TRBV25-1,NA,TGTGCCAGCAGTGTCACGGGAAGCACAGATACGCAGTATTTT,CASSVTGSTDTQYF
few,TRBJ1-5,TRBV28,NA,TGTGCCAGCACCATTAGCAATCAGCCCCAGCATTTT,CASTISNQPQHF
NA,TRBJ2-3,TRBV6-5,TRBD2,TGTGCCAGCAGTTACTCGCCGGGGACTAGCGGGAGTGAAGCGCAGTATTTT,CASSYSPGTSGSEAQYF
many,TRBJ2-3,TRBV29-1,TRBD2,TGCAGCGTTGAAAAGGTAGCGGGGGAAGAAGATACGCAGTATTTT,CSVEKVAGEEDTQYF
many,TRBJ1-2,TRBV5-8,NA,TGTGCCAGCAGCTTGAGAGCTGTTGACTATGGCTACACCTTC,CASSLRAVDYGYTF
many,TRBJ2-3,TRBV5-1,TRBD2,TGCGCCAGCAGCCTCAGCGGGATCAGCACAGATACGCAGTATTTT,CASSLSGISTDTQYF
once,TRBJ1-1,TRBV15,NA,TGTGCCACCAGCAGAGGGACAGTGAACACTGAAGCTTTCTTT,CATSRGTVNTEAFF
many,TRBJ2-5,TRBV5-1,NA,TGCGCCAGCAAAATCACAGACCAAGAGACCCAGTACTTC,CASKITDQETQYF
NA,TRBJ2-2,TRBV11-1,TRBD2,TGTGCCAGCAGCTTGAGCGGGAGGGGCACCGGGGAGCTGTTTTTT,CASSLSGRGTGELFF
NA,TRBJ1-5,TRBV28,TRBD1,TGTTCCAGCAGGATAACAGGGGGCTGCTCCCAGCATTTT,CSSRITGGCSQHF
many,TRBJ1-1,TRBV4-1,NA,TGCGCCAGCAGCCAAGATCTCGACAAGAACACTGAAGCTTTCTTT,CASSQDLDKNTEAFF
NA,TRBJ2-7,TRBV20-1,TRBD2,TGCAGTGCCAAAAAGACTAGCGGGAGGGCCGCCTCGGGGAACGAGCAGTACTTC,CSAKKTSGRAASGNEQYF
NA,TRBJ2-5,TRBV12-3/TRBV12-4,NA,TGTGCCGGCAGTTTAGAGCGTAGGGGCCAGTACTTC,CAGSLERRGQYF
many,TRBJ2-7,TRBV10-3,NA,TGTGCCATCAGTGCAGGGCCCTACGAGCAGTACTTC,CAISAGPYEQYF
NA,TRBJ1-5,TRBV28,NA,TGTGCCAGCAGTTTATCTAGGGAATTCAATCAGCCCCAGCATTTT,CASSLSREFNQPQHF
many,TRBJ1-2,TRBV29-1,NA,TGCAGCGTTCCTAGCTACGGTGGCTACACCTTC,CSVPSYGGYTF
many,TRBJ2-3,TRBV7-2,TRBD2,TGTGCCAGCAGCTTAGACAGGGGGAGACTAGCGGGGGGAGATACGCAGTATTTT,CASSLDRGRLAGGDTQYF
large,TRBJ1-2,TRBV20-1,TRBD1,TGCAGTGCTCGACCAGGGGGCGGCTATGGCTACACCTTC,CSARPGGGYGYTF
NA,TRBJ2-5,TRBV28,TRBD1,TGTGCCAGCATTCCTTCCCGGACAGGGGACGGTGACACCCAGTACTTC,CASIPSRTGDGDTQYF
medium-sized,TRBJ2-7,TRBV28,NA,TGTGCCAGCAGCACAGTGGCGGGACCCTTCGGCGAGCAGTACTTC,CASSTVAGPFGEQYF
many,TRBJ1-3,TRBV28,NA,TGTGCCAGCAGTCTGGGAACTGGAAACACCATATATTTT,CASSLGTGNTIYF
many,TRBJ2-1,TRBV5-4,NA,TGTGCCAGCAGCCCCCTGGCAGGGTCTGATAGCGATGAGCAGTTCTTC,CASSPLAGSDSDEQFF
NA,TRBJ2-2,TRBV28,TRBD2,TGTGCCAGCAGTCTTGGACTAGCGGGAATCGGGGAGCTGTTTTTT,CASSLGLAGIGELFF
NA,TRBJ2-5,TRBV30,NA,TGTGCCTGGAGTGGGGGTAGGGCCGAGACCCAGTACTTC,CAWSGGRAETQYF
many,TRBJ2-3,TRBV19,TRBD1,TGTGCCAGTAGTATAGGGACAGGGGATACAGATACGCAGTATTTT,CASSIGTGDTDTQYF
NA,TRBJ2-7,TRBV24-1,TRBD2,TGTGCCACCAGTGACCTCGCCGGGGGGGGGAACGAGCAGTACTTC,CATSDLAGGGNEQYF
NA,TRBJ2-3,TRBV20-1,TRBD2,TGCAGTGCTAGCGGGGGGGGGAGCACAGATACGCAGTATTTT,CSASGGGSTDTQYF
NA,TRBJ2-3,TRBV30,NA,TGTGCCTGGAAAGGACTCTCCACAGATACGCAGTATTTT,CAWKGLSTDTQYF
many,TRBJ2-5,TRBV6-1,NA,TGTGCCAGCAGGTACTGGGAGACAGGTTTGGGGGAGACCCAGTACTTC,CASRYWETGLGETQYF
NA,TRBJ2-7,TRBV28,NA,TGTGCCAGCGGCCCACCGGGGAAAGGGACTTACGAGCAGTACTTC,CASGPPGKGTYEQYF
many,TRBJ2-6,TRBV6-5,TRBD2,TGTGCCAGCAGTTACAGCGGGACTGGGGCCAACGTCCTGACTTTC,CASSYSGTGANVLTF
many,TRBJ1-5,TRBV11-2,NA,TGTGCCAGCAGCTTAGGCCCGGGAGGGAATCAGCCCCAGCATTTT,CASSLGPGGNQPQHF
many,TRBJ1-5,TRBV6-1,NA,TGTGCCAGCAGTGAGGAAGGGAGGTCCAATAGCAATCAGCCCCAGCATTTT,CASSEEGRSNSNQPQHF
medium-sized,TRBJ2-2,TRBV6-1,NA,TGTGCCATTAGGGGCAGCCCATTGGGCACCGGGGAGCTGTTTTTT,CAIRGSPLGTGELFF
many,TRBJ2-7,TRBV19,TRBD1,TGTGCCAGTAGCCAACCCAAAGGACAGGGTCCCTACGAGCAGTACTTC,CASSQPKGQGPYEQYF
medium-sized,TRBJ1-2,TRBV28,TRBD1,TGTGCCAGCAGTTTGACAGGGGGCCCCATCTATGGCTACACCTTC,CASSLTGGPIYGYTF
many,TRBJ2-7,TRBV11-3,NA,TGTGCCAGCAGCAAAATACAGGCGGCCTACGAGCAGTACTTC,CASSKIQAAYEQYF